This T cell receptor (beta chain) came from a study of identical twins. One entry per CDR3 protein, called by TCRdb with MiXCR from the 5' RACE reads. The sample has a few hundred thousand distinct CDR3 sequences; approximately 9.6% are singletons. V shed 0 bases, J shed 5 bases, and the junction held 3 bases outside the gene matches. CDR1 is LGHNA, CDR2 YNFKEQ, per germline. The CDR3 runs 14 residues. This clonotype showed up just a few times. These data also formed part of another study, on yellow fever vaccine responses in identical twins.

Sequencing was done on a sample of PBMCs. The receptor comes from a woman younger than 35 in good health. The genes are TRBV4-2 and TRBJ2-5; 7 bases agree with TRBD2. As DNA, the CDR3 is TGTGCCAGCAGCCAAGACGGGGGGTGGGAGACCCAGTACTTC. Translating it yields CASSQDGGWETQYF.